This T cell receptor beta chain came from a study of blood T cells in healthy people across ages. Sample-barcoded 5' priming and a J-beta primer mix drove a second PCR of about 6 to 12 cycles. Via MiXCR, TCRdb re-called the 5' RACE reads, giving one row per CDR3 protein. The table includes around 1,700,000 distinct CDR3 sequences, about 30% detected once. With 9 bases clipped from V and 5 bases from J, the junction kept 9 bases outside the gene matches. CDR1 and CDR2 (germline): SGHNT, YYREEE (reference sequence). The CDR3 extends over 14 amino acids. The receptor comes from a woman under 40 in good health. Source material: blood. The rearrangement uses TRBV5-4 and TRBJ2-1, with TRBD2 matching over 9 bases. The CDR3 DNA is TGTGCCACCATTCGAGCGGGAGGCGACAATGAGCAGTTCTTC. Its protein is CATIRAGGDNEQFF.